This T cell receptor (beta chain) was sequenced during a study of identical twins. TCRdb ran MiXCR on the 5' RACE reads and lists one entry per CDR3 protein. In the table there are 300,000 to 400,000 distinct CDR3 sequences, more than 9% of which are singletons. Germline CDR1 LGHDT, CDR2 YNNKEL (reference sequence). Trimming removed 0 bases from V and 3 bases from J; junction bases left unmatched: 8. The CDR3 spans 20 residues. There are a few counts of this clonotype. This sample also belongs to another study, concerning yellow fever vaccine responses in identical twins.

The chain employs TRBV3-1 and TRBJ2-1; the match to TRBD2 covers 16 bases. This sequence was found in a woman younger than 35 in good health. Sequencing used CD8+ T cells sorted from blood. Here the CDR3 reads CASSQEGRGLAGGSYNEQFF. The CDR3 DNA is TGTGCCAGCAGCCAAGAAGGGCGGGGACTAGCGGGAGGGAGCTACAATGAGCAGTTCTTC.